This paragraph reports one TCR beta chain. The data stem from a study of blood T cell repertoires in COVID-19. Study overall: The United States, Italy and Spain supplied acute and convalescent COVID-19 samples. Sample material is recorded as cDNA or gDNA derived from T cells, B-cell-depleted T cells, or PBMCs.

CDR3 size: 12 residues. Germline V CDR1 and CDR2: SNHLY, FYNNEI. Trimming cost V 2 bases and J 14 bases; bases outside gene matches: 3. In the authors' workflow: Estimates of nucleated cell counts were drawn from the amplification of reference gene primers. Only in-frame clones appear in the TCRdb table, and some are missing; sequencing was by immunoSEQ multiplex PCR. V, J and clone size reflect that table, while D and trimming were determined from the DNA. The sample has some 46,000 clones, about 70% seen once; the top ten hold about 60%. The chain carries TRBV2 and TRBJ2-1; 10 nucleotides match TRBD2. The source is a man older than 75 with acute or convalescent COVID-19. Input material: peripheral blood. The CDR3 reads CASSELAGVEFF. In DNA form, the CDR3 reads TGTGCCAGCAGTGAACTAGCGGGAGTCGAGTTCTTC.